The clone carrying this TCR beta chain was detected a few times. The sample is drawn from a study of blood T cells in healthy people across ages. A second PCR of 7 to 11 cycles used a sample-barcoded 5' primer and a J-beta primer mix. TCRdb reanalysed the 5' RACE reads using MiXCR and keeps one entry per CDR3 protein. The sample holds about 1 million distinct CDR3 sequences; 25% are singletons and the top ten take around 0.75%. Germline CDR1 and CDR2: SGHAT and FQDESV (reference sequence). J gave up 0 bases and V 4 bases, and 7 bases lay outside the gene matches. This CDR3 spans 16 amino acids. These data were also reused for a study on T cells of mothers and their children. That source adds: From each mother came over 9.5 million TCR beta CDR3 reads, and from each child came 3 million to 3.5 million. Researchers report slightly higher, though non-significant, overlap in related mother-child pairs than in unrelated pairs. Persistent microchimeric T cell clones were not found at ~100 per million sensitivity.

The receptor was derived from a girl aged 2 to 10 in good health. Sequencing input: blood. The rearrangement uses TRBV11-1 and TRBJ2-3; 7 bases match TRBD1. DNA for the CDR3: TGTGCCAGCAGCTCGAGACAGGGACGGAGCACAGATACGCAGTATTTT. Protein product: CASSSRQGRSTDTQYF.